Listed below are T cell receptor beta chains from one sample, sequenced in a study of cytomegalovirus exposure and HLA in healthy donors. Repertoires were generated with immunoSEQ multiplex PCR, while TCRdb's copy carries only in-frame clones and drops some. The sample shows 150,000 to 200,000 clones, roughly 85% of them seen only once. The sequenced material came from PBMCs. The source is a woman in her forties or fifties in good health and CMV-seronegative. Both conserved end residues are part of each CDR3. The D gene is left open where the match is weak. Clone size is shown for a subset of rows, as once, few, many or a class of expanded clone.

>TRBV14|once|TRBJ1-4|.
TGTGCCAGCAGCCAAGATCGGGGGGAAGTGGCTGAAAAACTGTTTTTT
CASSQDRGEVAEKLFF
>TRBV30|few|TRBJ2-3|.
TGTGCCTGGAGTGTACAGGGAGTAACAGATACGCAGTATTTT
CAWSVQGVTDTQYF
>TRBV4-3|.|TRBJ2-1|TRBD2
TGCGCCAGCAGCCAAGATCGTAGACTAGCGGGCAATGAGCAGTTCTTC
CASSQDRRLAGNEQFF
>TRBV10-2|.|TRBJ2-2|.
TGCGCCAGCAAGGTAGTGTCCGGGATAAGGTCCACCGGGGAGCTGTTTTTT
CASKVVSGIRSTGELFF
>TRBV28|.|TRBJ1-3|TRBD1
TGTGCCAGCAGTTTCGACAGGGCTGGGTTCACCATATATTTT
CASSFDRAGFTIYF
>TRBV11-2|once|TRBJ1-2|.
TGTGCCAGCAGCTTAGATCTTTTAGGGAGGGGGGACTATGGCTACACCTTC
CASSLDLLGRGDYGYTF
>TRBV25-1|.|TRBJ2-3|.
TGTGCCAGCAGTGAGGCTGGGACTAGCACAGATACGCAGTATTTT
CASSEAGTSTDTQYF
>TRBV4-1|.|TRBJ1-6|.
TGCGCCAGCAGCCACCCAGGGGTCTATAATTCACCCCTCCACTTT
CASSHPGVYNSPLHF
>TRBV10-1|.|TRBJ2-3|TRBD2
TGCGCCAGCAGTGCGGGGGGTAGCACAGATACGCAGTATTTT
CASSAGGSTDTQYF
>TRBV7-2|.|TRBJ1-1|.
TGTGCCAGCAGCTTAGTATATAGAAACACTGAAGCTTTCTTT
CASSLVYRNTEAFF
>TRBV18|.|TRBJ1-5|.
TGTGCCAGCTCACCAGCGCCGATGAATATGAATCAGCCCCAGCATTTT
CASSPAPMNMNQPQHF
>TRBV7-2|once|TRBJ2-3|.
TGTGCCAGCTCTCGCGATTGGGCGACGGCCGCAGATACGCAGTATTTT
CASSRDWATAADTQYF
>TRBV7-9|few|TRBJ2-7|.
TGTGCCAGTAACAGGGTCGACGAGCAGTACTTC
CASNRVDEQYF
>TRBV28|.|TRBJ1-5|TRBD1
TGTGCCAGCAGTTTGGGACAGGCTTATCAGCCCCAGCATTTT
CASSLGQAYQPQHF
>TRBV7-3|.|TRBJ2-1|TRBD2
TGTGCCAGCAGCTCCGCATGGGCCCCCATCACTAGCGGGAGGGCCCATGAGCAGTTCTTC
CASSSAWAPITSGRAHEQFF
>TRBV28|.|TRBJ2-1|.
TGTGCCAGTAGCCACCTCGTGCCCAAACACTACAATGAGCAGTTCTTC
CASSHLVPKHYNEQFF
>TRBV19|.|TRBJ2-7|.
TGTGCCAGTAGTCGGACACTCCCCGCCGGCACCTACGAGCAGTACTTC
CASSRTLPAGTYEQYF
>TRBV7-2|few|TRBJ2-3|TRBD1
TGTGCCAGCAGCGGACAGGGTACGCAGTATTTT
CASSGQGTQYF
>TRBV6-5|.|TRBJ1-5|TRBD1
TGTGCCAGCAGTTACGGGACAGGGTATAATCAGCCCCAGCATTTT
CASSYGTGYNQPQHF
>TRBV6-6|.|TRBJ1-5|TRBD1
TGTGCCAGCAGTTATTTGGGACAGGGATATCAGCCCCAGCATTTT
CASSYLGQGYQPQHF